Below, 7 T cell receptor beta chains from the same sample are listed, as sequenced in a study of OX40 agonist ivuxolimab in advanced cancers. This table comes from immunoSEQ multiplex PCR, and its TCRdb copy is limited to in-frame clones, with some not included. Of about 21,000 clones listed, more than 75% are singletons. The sample in question was CD4+ or CD8+ T cells sorted from blood, obtained in a trial of the OX40 agonist ivuxolimab. The receptors come from an adult with an advanced solid tumor such as melanoma, head and neck, liver or kidney cancer.

This CDR3 is CASSVGSGGRTDTQYF. CDR3 bases: TGTGCCAGCAGCGTAGGTAGCGGGGGGCGCACAGATACGCAGTATTTT. The chain has TRBV9 and TRBJ2-3; 10 bases line up with TRBD2. The CDR3 consists of 16 residues. Per the germline V gene, CDR1 is SGDLS and CDR2 is YYNGEE. V lost 0 bases, J lost 1 base, and 2 bases stayed unmatched.

The rearrangement joins TRBV7-9 to TRBJ2-7, with 7 bases aligning to TRBD1. In germline, CDR1 is SEHNR, CDR2 FQNEAQ (reference sequence). The CDR3 totals 15 residues. The V gene end was trimmed by 1 base and the J gene end by 4 bases; junction bases not matched to a gene: 7. The CDR3 sequence is CASSLVRGPSYEQYF. The CDR3 nucleotides read TGTGCCAGCAGCTTAGTAAGGGGGCCTTCTTACGAGCAGTACTTC. Variable domain in full (rest from reference TRBV7-9 and TRBJ2-7): DTGVSQNPRHKITKRGQNVTFRCDPISEHNRLYWYRQTLGQGPEFLTYFQNEAQLEKSRLLSDRFSAERPKGSFSTLEIQRTEQGDSAMYLCASSLVRGPSYEQYFGPGTRLTVT.

This clone turned up a few times. CDR3 residues: CASSPSGGAGPQYF. DNA of the CDR3: TGTGCCAGCTCACCGAGCGGGGGGGCCGGGCCCCAGTACTTC. This chain links TRBV18 with TRBJ2-5; 10 bases map to TRBD2. This CDR3 comprises 14 residues. V lost 3 bases to trimming and J lost 9 bases; unmatched junction nucleotides: 7. Germline CDR1 and CDR2: KGHSH and LQKENI.

This clone came up once. This sequence joins TRBV7-2 and TRBJ2-1; the D is unclear. This CDR3 has 14 residues. Trimming left V 1 base short and J 8 bases short, with 12 bases between. Germline V CDR1 and CDR2: SGHTA, FQGNSA. CDR3 in DNA: TGTGCCAGCAGCTTAGAAAAACAGACACATGAGCAGTTCTTC. Its protein product is CASSLEKQTHEQFF.

The chain employs TRBV5-1 and TRBJ2-1, with a possible D match to TRBD2 (6 bases). This CDR3 has 12 amino acids. Germline V gene sequence: CDR1 SGHRS, CDR2 YFSETQ. V lost 4 bases and J 9 bases, leaving 11 bases between the germline ends. In DNA form, the CDR3 reads TGCGCCAGCAGCCACGGAGGGAGTGAGCAGTTCTTC. Translating it yields CASSHGGSEQFF.

This CDR3 is CASTRTSGGVNEQFF. DNA of the CDR3: TGTGCCAGTACTAGGACTAGCGGGGGCGTCAATGAGCAGTTCTTC. The rearrangement uses TRBV19 and TRBJ2-1; 13 nucleotides align to TRBD2. Trimming at V came to 7 bases and at J to 6 bases, leaving 6 bases not matched to a gene. Germline V CDR1 and CDR2: LNHDA, SQIVND (reference sequence). The CDR3 runs 15 residues.

The chain uses TRBV11-1 and TRBJ1-4, with TRBD1 identical over 8 bases. V shed 2 bases, J shed 6 bases, and the junction held 11 bases outside the gene matches. Germline CDR1 SGHAT, CDR2 FQDESV (reference sequence). This CDR3 comprises 17 residues. For the CDR3, the DNA is TGTGCCAGCAGCTTATTCTTCGGACAGGGAGGTGATGAAAAACTGTTTTTT. As protein: CASSLFFGQGGDEKLFF.